A selection of T cell receptor beta chains follows, all from one sample in a study of blood T cell repertoires in COVID-19. The table came from immunoSEQ multiplex PCR; TCRdb's copy has only in-frame clones and leaves some out. Of roughly 150,000 clones in the sample, 80% to 85% were seen once. Sequenced material: PBMCs or T cells enriched from blood (not recorded which). The source is an older man who had been exposed to COVID-19. CDR3s include the opening cysteine and the closing phenylalanine or tryptophan. Each record gives: clone size, V gene, CDR3 length, J gene, D gene, CDR3 protein, CDR3 DNA. D genes are given only for firm matches. Rows give clone size only sometimes, using once, few, many, or a class for an expanded clone.

>NA|TRBV19|15|TRBJ2-3|NA
CASSIGRGLTDTQYF
TGTGCCAGTAGTATAGGAAGGGGCCTCACAGATACGCAGTATTTT
>NA|TRBV7-9|13|TRBJ2-7|NA
CASSLTGGWEQYF
TGTGCCAGCAGCTTAACGGGTGGGTGGGAGCAGTACTTC
>once|TRBV30|14|TRBJ1-3|NA
CAWSYHLAGNTIYF
TGTGCCTGGAGCTATCATCTAGCTGGAAACACCATATATTTT
>NA|TRBV2|14|TRBJ1-2|TRBD1
CASSGGTGFGGYTF
TGTGCCAGCAGTGGAGGGACAGGTTTTGGGGGCTACACCTTC
>NA|TRBV13|16|TRBJ2-1|NA
CASSTRTVSSYNEQFF
TGTGCCAGCAGCACCCGGACTGTCAGCTCCTACAATGAGCAGTTCTTC
>NA|TRBV4-1|18|TRBJ2-4|TRBD2
CASSHGLAGGLAKNIQYF
TGCGCCAGCAGCCACGGACTAGCGGGGGGACTAGCCAAAAACATTCAGTACTTC
>once|TRBV3-1/TRBV3-2|15|TRBJ1-2|TRBD1
CASSQAGQFTYGYTF
TGTGCCAGCAGCCAAGCGGGACAGTTTACCTATGGCTACACCTTC
>NA|TRBV27|16|TRBJ1-2|TRBD1
CASSPQGALPNYGYTF
TGTGCCAGCAGTCCACAGGGGGCGCTTCCCAACTATGGCTACACCTTC
>NA|TRBV5-1|15|TRBJ1-3|TRBD1
CASSLGQGMFNTIYF
TGCGCCAGCAGCCTGGGACAGGGGATGTTCAACACCATATATTTT
>NA|TRBV5-1|14|TRBJ2-7|TRBD1
CASSLWTGTYEQYF
TGCGCCAGCAGCTTGTGGACAGGGACCTACGAGCAGTACTTC
>NA|TRBV27|17|TRBJ2-6|NA
CASSSQLQISGANVLTF
TGTGCCAGCAGTTCCCAATTACAGATCTCTGGGGCCAACGTCCTGACTTTC
>NA|TRBV7-2|16|TRBJ2-5|NA
CASSLGAAGAGETQYF
TGTGCCAGCAGCTTAGGCGCTGCGGGGGCGGGGGAGACCCAGTACTTC
>few|TRBV6-5|15|TRBJ2-5|NA
CASSYSRGGRETQYF
TGTGCCAGCAGTTACTCCAGGGGAGGGAGAGAGACCCAGTACTTC
>NA|TRBV19|15|TRBJ1-4|NA
CASSPGGGLDEKLFF
TGTGCCAGTAGTCCCGGGGGTGGCCTAGACGAAAAACTGTTTTTT
>few|TRBV5-4|15|TRBJ1-5|NA
CASSLEKGLNQPQHF
TGTGCCAGCAGCTTGGAAAAAGGACTGAATCAGCCCCAGCATTTT
>NA|TRBV2|11|TRBJ2-1|NA
CASTQYNEQFF
TGTGCCAGCACCCAGTACAATGAGCAGTTCTTC
>once|TRBV3-1/TRBV3-2|13|TRBJ1-2|NA
CASSQVSNYGYTF
TGTGCCAGCAGCCAAGTTAGCAACTATGGCTACACCTTC
>few|TRBV14|14|TRBJ2-7|NA
CASSQRRGAYEQYF
TGTGCCAGCAGCCAAAGAAGAGGAGCCTACGAGCAGTACTTC
>NA|TRBV7-2|15|TRBJ2-3|TRBD2
CASSLVAGGGDTQYF
TGTGCCAGCAGCTTAGTAGCGGGAGGGGGGGATACGCAGTATTTT
>NA|TRBV2|16|TRBJ2-3|TRBD2
CASSEAGTSGTDTQYF
TGTGCCAGCAGTGAAGCGGGGACTAGCGGAACAGATACGCAGTATTTT
>NA|TRBV3-1/TRBV3-2|15|TRBJ2-3|TRBD2
CASSPSAGPTDTQYF
TGTGCCAGCAGCCCATCAGCGGGGCCTACAGATACGCAGTATTTT
>NA|TRBV7-2|14|TRBJ1-2|TRBD1
CASSSTGFGYGYTF
TGTGCCAGCAGTTCGACAGGGTTCGGCTATGGCTACACCTTC
>NA|TRBV19|18|TRBJ1-4|NA
CASTPIGAYPGVNEKLFF
TGTGCCAGTACCCCGATAGGAGCCTATCCAGGGGTGAATGAAAAACTGTTTTTT
>NA|TRBV5-4|14|TRBJ2-2|TRBD1
CASSWDRVTGELFF
TGTGCCAGCAGCTGGGACAGGGTGACCGGGGAGCTGTTTTTT
>NA|TRBV5-6|14|TRBJ2-1|TRBD1
CASSLRQGFNEQFF
TGTGCCAGCAGCTTGAGACAGGGGTTCAATGAGCAGTTCTTC
>many|TRBV5-5|16|TRBJ1-2|TRBD1
CASRSRDRAEDYGYTF
TGTGCCAGCAGATCCCGGGACAGGGCAGAGGATTATGGCTACACCTTC
>NA|TRBV14|14|TRBJ2-1|NA
CASSQDIGGMEQFF
TGTGCCAGCAGCCAAGATATTGGAGGGATGGAGCAGTTCTTC
>NA|TRBV16|14|TRBJ1-1|TRBD1
CASSLWTGNTEAFF
TGTGCCAGCAGCCTCTGGACAGGGAACACTGAAGCTTTCTTT
>NA|TRBV21-1|14|TRBJ1-4|NA
CASSKGQGGEKLFF
TGTGCCAGCAGCAAAGGACAGGGCGGTGAAAAACTGTTTTTT
>NA|TRBV27|13|TRBJ1-4|TRBD1
CASSQDRGKKLFF
TGTGCCAGCAGTCAGGACAGGGGGAAAAAACTGTTTTTT
>NA|TRBV28|14|TRBJ2-7|TRBD1
CASSFGDRGYEQYF
TGTGCCAGCAGTTTCGGGGACAGGGGCTACGAGCAGTACTTC
>NA|TRBV18|15|TRBJ1-1|NA
CASSILDGRGTEAFF
TGTGCCAGCTCGATACTAGACGGGCGGGGCACTGAAGCTTTCTTT
>many|TRBV12-3/TRBV12-4|11|TRBJ1-2|NA
CASRNGGGYTF
TGTGCCAGCAGAAATGGGGGGGGCTACACCTTC
>once|TRBV7-2|15|TRBJ2-7|NA
CASSPMGHSSYEQYF
TGTGCCAGCAGTCCTATGGGACACTCCTCCTACGAGCAGTACTTC
>NA|TRBV19|14|TRBJ2-7|NA
CASSSTAGPYEQYF
TGTGCCAGTAGTTCGACGGCGGGACCCTACGAGCAGTACTTC
>once|TRBV5-1|16|TRBJ1-1|NA
CASSLQAWTMNTEAFF
TGCGCCAGCAGCTTACAGGCCTGGACCATGAACACTGAAGCTTTCTTT